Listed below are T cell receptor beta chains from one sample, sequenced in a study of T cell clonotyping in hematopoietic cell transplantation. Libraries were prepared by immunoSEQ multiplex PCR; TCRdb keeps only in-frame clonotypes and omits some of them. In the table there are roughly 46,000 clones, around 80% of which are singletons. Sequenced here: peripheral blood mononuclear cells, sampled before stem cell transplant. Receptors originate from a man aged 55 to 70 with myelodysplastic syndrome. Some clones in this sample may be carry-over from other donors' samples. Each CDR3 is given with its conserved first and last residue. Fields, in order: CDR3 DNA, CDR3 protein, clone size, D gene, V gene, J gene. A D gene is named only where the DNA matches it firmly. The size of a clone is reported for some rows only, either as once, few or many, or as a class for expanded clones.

CDR3nt: TGCGCCAGCAGCCAACGAACTAGCGGGGGTAATGAGCAGTTCTTC
CDR3aa: CASSQRTSGGNEQFF
abundance: few
d_gene: TRBD2
v_gene: TRBV4-3
j_gene: TRBJ2-1

CDR3nt: TGTGCCAGCAGCTATCGACAGGGGGCAGTCTACGAGCAGTACTTC
CDR3aa: CASSYRQGAVYEQYF
abundance: NA
d_gene: TRBD1
v_gene: TRBV7-8
j_gene: TRBJ2-7

CDR3nt: TGTGCCAGCAGCAAAAGCTCAGGGGGCACTGAAGCTTTCTTT
CDR3aa: CASSKSSGGTEAFF
abundance: NA
d_gene: TRBD1
v_gene: TRBV11-2
j_gene: TRBJ1-1

CDR3nt: TGTGCCAGCAGTCCACAGCTGAACACCGGGGAGCTGTTTTTT
CDR3aa: CASSPQLNTGELFF
abundance: NA
d_gene: NA
v_gene: TRBV2
j_gene: TRBJ2-2

CDR3nt: TGTGCCAGCAGCCAAGCCACTGGTCAGGGGGTCTATGGCTACACCTTC
CDR3aa: CASSQATGQGVYGYTF
abundance: NA
d_gene: TRBD1
v_gene: TRBV4-2
j_gene: TRBJ1-2

CDR3nt: TGTGCCATCGCAAATGGGGTGAACACTGAAGCTTTCTTT
CDR3aa: CAIANGVNTEAFF
abundance: NA
d_gene: NA
v_gene: TRBV10-3
j_gene: TRBJ1-1

CDR3nt: TGTGCCAGCAGCGGGACAGGGGGCGGTTCACCCCTCCACTTT
CDR3aa: CASSGTGGGSPLHF
abundance: NA
d_gene: TRBD1
v_gene: TRBV9
j_gene: TRBJ1-6

CDR3nt: TGTGCCAGCAGCTCAACTGGGGGAATCTATGGCTACACCTTC
CDR3aa: CASSSTGGIYGYTF
abundance: NA
d_gene: NA
v_gene: TRBV7-6
j_gene: TRBJ1-2

CDR3nt: TGTGCCAGCAGCTTACCCCTAGATACGCAGTATTTT
CDR3aa: CASSLPLDTQYF
abundance: NA
d_gene: NA
v_gene: TRBV7-9
j_gene: TRBJ2-3

CDR3nt: TGTGCCAGCAGTCAATCCTTAGGGGCCAGCGCGAATGAAAAACTGTTTTTT
CDR3aa: CASSQSLGASANEKLFF
abundance: NA
d_gene: NA
v_gene: TRBV28
j_gene: TRBJ1-4

CDR3nt: TGTGCCAGCAGTGAAATAGCGGGGGGACCAGATACGCAGTATTTT
CDR3aa: CASSEIAGGPDTQYF
abundance: NA
d_gene: TRBD2
v_gene: TRBV2
j_gene: TRBJ2-3

CDR3nt: TGTGCCAGCAGCCTACGGACAGGGGACCCTAAAGAGCAGTTCTTC
CDR3aa: CASSLRTGDPKEQFF
abundance: NA
d_gene: TRBD1
v_gene: TRBV7-9
j_gene: TRBJ2-1

CDR3nt: TGTGCCAGTAGTATAGGGACGGCCTACGAGCAGTACTTC
CDR3aa: CASSIGTAYEQYF
abundance: NA
d_gene: NA
v_gene: TRBV19
j_gene: TRBJ2-7

CDR3nt: TGTGCCAGCAGCCGTCAGCCGGGGGCCGAGCAGTACTTC
CDR3aa: CASSRQPGAEQYF
abundance: NA
d_gene: NA
v_gene: TRBV7-2
j_gene: TRBJ2-7

CDR3nt: TGCGCCAGCAGCCATGATAGACGGTCACGCGCTTTCTTT
CDR3aa: CASSHDRRSRAFF
abundance: NA
d_gene: NA
v_gene: TRBV4-3
j_gene: TRBJ1-1

CDR3nt: TGTGCCAGCAGACCGCTAGCGGGGGGCACCGGGGAGCTGTTTTTT
CDR3aa: CASRPLAGGTGELFF
abundance: NA
d_gene: TRBD2
v_gene: TRBV7-6
j_gene: TRBJ2-2

CDR3nt: TGTGCCAGCAGCTTAGTGGCACCTGGAGGCAATCAGCCCCAGCATTTT
CDR3aa: CASSLVAPGGNQPQHF
abundance: NA
d_gene: NA
v_gene: TRBV7-8
j_gene: TRBJ1-5